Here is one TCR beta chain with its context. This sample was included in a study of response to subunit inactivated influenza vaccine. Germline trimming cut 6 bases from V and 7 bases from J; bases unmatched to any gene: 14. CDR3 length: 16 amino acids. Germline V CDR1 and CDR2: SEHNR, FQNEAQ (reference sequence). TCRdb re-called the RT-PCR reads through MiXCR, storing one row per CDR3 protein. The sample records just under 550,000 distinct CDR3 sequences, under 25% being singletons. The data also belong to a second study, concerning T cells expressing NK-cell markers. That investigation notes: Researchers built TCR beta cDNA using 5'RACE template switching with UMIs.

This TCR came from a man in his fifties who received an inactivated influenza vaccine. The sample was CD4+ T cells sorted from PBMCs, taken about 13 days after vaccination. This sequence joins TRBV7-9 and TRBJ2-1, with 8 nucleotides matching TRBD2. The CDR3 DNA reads TGTGCCAGCAGTCACCCGGGGCGGGAGGAAACGAATGAGCAGTTCTTC. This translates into CASSHPGREETNEQFF.